The 19 T cell receptor beta chains given below trace back to one sample, sequenced in a study of cytomegalovirus exposure and HLA in healthy donors. The PCR contained 60 Vbeta and 13 Jbeta primers. Clones were sequenced by immunoSEQ multiplex PCR, and TCRdb holds only the in-frame ones, with some missing. The data hold over 95,000 clones, with 74% observed a single time. Sequenced input: PBMCs. The source is a human donor in good health.

The chain joins TRBV9 to TRBJ2-1, with 12 bases fitting TRBD2. Per the germline V gene, CDR1 is SGDLS and CDR2 is YYNGEE. The V and J ends lost 3 bases and 6 bases, in that order; junction bases with no gene match: 4. This CDR3 has 15 amino acids. CDR3 sequence: CASSALAGGANEQFF. Written as DNA, the CDR3 is TGTGCCAGCAGCGCCCTAGCGGGGGGGGCCAATGAGCAGTTCTTC.

The chain is built from TRBV5-1 and TRBJ2-3; 7 bases fit TRBD1. Trimming cost V 2 bases and J 4 bases; bases outside gene matches: 7. The CDR3 has 15 amino acids. Germline CDR1 and CDR2: SGHRS and YFSETQ. This CDR3 is CASSLKGALPDTQYF. CDR3 coding DNA: TGCGCCAGCAGCTTAAAGGGGGCGCTCCCAGATACGCAGTATTTT.

V gene TRBV20-1 combines with J gene TRBJ2-1, with 7 bases matching TRBD2. CDR1 is DFQATT and CDR2 is SNEGSKA in the germline V gene (reference sequence). The V segment lost 5 bases and the J segment 12 bases; nucleotides outside the gene matches: 4. This CDR3 contains 10 residues. CDR3 protein: CSAFREAQFF. CDR3 in DNA: TGCAGTGCTTTCCGGGAGGCGCAGTTCTTC.

In this sample, this clone turned up once. The chain has TRBV4-2 and TRBJ1-4; D uncertain. This CDR3 region has 15 residues. The V gene's germline CDR1 is LGHNA and CDR2 YNFKEQ. The V end was cut by 1 base, the J end by 3 bases, with 9 bases between. The DNA of the CDR3 is TGTGCCAGCAGCCAAGTGGCGGGCCCTAATGAAAAACTGTTTTTT. This gives the protein CASSQVAGPNEKLFF.

V and J are TRBV19 and TRBJ1-5, with TRBD1 as a possible D gene (6 bases). Germline values: CDR1 LNHDA, CDR2 SQIVND (reference sequence). With 5 bases removed from V and 2 bases from J, the gap between germline ends came to 16 bases. This CDR3 has 16 residues. The CDR3, as DNA: TGTGCCAGTAGTCCCGCGTGGGGGCTGGGCAATCAGCCCCAGCATTTT. Translation gives CASSPAWGLGNQPQHF.

The chain links TRBV15 to TRBJ2-1; D is undetermined. The germline V gene encodes CDR1 LNHNV and CDR2 YYDKDF (reference sequence). V lost 5 bases, J lost 8 bases, and 13 bases lay in between. This CDR3 comprises 13 residues. CDR3 nucleotides: TGTGCCACCAGCGTCCTGAGAGATGATGAGCAGTTCTTC. It translates to CATSVLRDDEQFF.

V gene TRBV7-2 combines with J gene TRBJ2-3, with D perhaps matching TRBD2 (6 bases). This CDR3 comprises 15 residues. Per germline, CDR1 SGHTA and CDR2 FQGNSA. Trimming pared 5 bases from V and 0 bases from J, leaving 12 bases between. CDR3 DNA: TGTGCCAGCAGCCCCTTAGCGGCCAGCACAGATACGCAGTATTTT. This gives the protein CASSPLAASTDTQYF.

The V and J genes are TRBV7-3 and TRBJ2-3; 11 bases align to TRBD2. Germline V gene data show CDR1 as SGHTA and CDR2 as FQGTGA. With 4 bases clipped from V and 0 bases from J, the junction kept 3 bases outside the gene matches. The CDR3 length is 16 residues. CDR3 loop: CASSYLAGGSTDTQYF. CDR3 DNA sequence: TGTGCCAGCAGCTATCTAGCGGGGGGAAGCACAGATACGCAGTATTTT.

The V gene is TRBV20-1, the J gene TRBJ2-1; D is possibly TRBD2 (5 bases). The V gene's germline CDR1 is DFQATT and CDR2 SNEGSKA (reference sequence). V lost 4 bases and J lost 10, with 11 bases in between. CDR3 length: 11 amino acids. CDR3 nucleotides: TGCAGTGCTAATGAGCGGAAGGAGCAGTTCTTC. It yields the protein CSANERKEQFF.

The rearrangement links TRBV5-6 to TRBJ1-4; 10 bases fit TRBD1. The CDR3 contains 15 residues. Germline CDR1 and CDR2: SGHDT and YYEEEE. J lost 8 bases, V lost 6 bases, and 10 bases had no gene match. The CDR3 loop is CASNLVGQGDEKLFF. CDR3 DNA: TGTGCCAGCAACCTTGTAGGACAGGGGGACGAAAAACTGTTTTTT.

The chain combines TRBV4-3 with TRBJ2-2, with 11 bases fitting TRBD1. J gave up 6 bases and V 2 bases, and 2 bases lay outside the gene matches. The CDR3 is 15 residues long. Germline CDR1 is LGHNA and CDR2 is YSLEER. CDR3 DNA sequence: TGCGCCAGCAGCCAACCGGGACAGGGGGCCGGGGAGCTGTTTTTT. Protein sequence: CASSQPGQGAGELFF.

The CDR3 bases are TGCGCCAGCAGCCAAGATTTACTAGCGGGGGCTTCTAGCACAGATACGCAGTATTTT. Translation gives CASSQDLLAGASSTDTQYF. The chain recombines TRBV4-3 with TRBJ2-3; 11 positions agree with TRBD2. The CDR3 loop spans 19 amino acids. Germline values: CDR1 LGHNA, CDR2 YSLEER. Trimming cost V 0 bases and J 0 bases; bases outside gene matches: 8.

The V gene is TRBV6-6, the J gene TRBJ1-2, with 7 nucleotides matching TRBD1. Germline CDR1 MNHNY, CDR2 SVGAGI (reference sequence). Trimming took 8 bases from V and 5 from J; bases not matched to a gene: 8. The CDR3 has 13 amino acids. The CDR3 DNA reads TGTGCCAGCGGAGGGGGCTCGGCGTATGGCTACACCTTC. This encodes CASGGGSAYGYTF.

This clone showed up just a few times. The chain is built from TRBV27 and TRBJ2-1, with D perhaps matching TRBD2 (6 bases). This CDR3 region has 15 residues. CDR1 MNHEY and CDR2 SMNVEV come from the germline V gene (reference sequence). Trimming removed 5 bases at V and 10 bases at J, with 21 bases between. Written as DNA, the CDR3 is TGTGCCAGCAGTCCGGCGGGGACCCAGGTTGGGGAGCAGTTCTTC. The encoded protein is CASSPAGTQVGEQFF.

The J gene is TRBJ1-4, the V gene TRBV30; 9 nucleotides line up with TRBD1. Germline CDR1 GTSNPN, CDR2 SVGIG (reference sequence). J lost 9 bases, V lost 4 bases, and 15 bases had no gene match. This CDR3 is built from 16 residues. The CDR3 region is CAWTKYPGQGSKKLFF. The CDR3 region has the DNA TGTGCCTGGACTAAGTACCCGGGACAGGGATCAAAAAAACTGTTTTTT. Using reference TRBV30 and TRBJ1-4 for the parts outside the CDR3, the full variable domain is SQTIHQWPATLVQPVGSPLSLECTVEGTSNPNLYWYRQAAGRGLQLLFYSVGIGQISSEVPQNLSASRPQDRQFILSSKKLLLSDSGFYLCAWTKYPGQGSKKLFFGSGTQLSVL.

This chain uses TRBV7-9 with TRBJ2-5, with 9 bases aligning to TRBD2. This CDR3 is 15 amino acids long. Germline V gives CDR1 SEHNR, CDR2 FQNEAQ (reference sequence). Trimming cost V 5 bases and J 2 bases; bases outside gene matches: 6. This chain's CDR3 is CASSKGLALQETQYF. The CDR3 DNA sequence: TGTGCCAGCAGCAAGGGACTAGCATTACAAGAGACCCAGTACTTC.

V and J are TRBV28 and TRBJ1-2, with 8 bases aligning to TRBD1. This CDR3 is built from 14 residues. The junction had 9 bases not matched to a gene; V was cut back by 6 bases and J by 6 bases. Germline V gene sequence: CDR1 MDHEN, CDR2 SYDVKM. The CDR3 region has the DNA TGTGCCAGCAGGGAGACAGGGGTTATAGATGGCTACACCTTC. It yields the protein CASRETGVIDGYTF.

A single count supports this clone. The chain is built from TRBV30 and TRBJ2-7; no definite D call. CDR3 size: 13 residues. V lost 5 bases to trimming and J lost 0 bases, with 11 bases between them. Germline V lookup: CDR1 GTSNPN, CDR2 SVGIG (reference sequence). Here the CDR3 reads CAWRMAFSYEQYF. Written as DNA, the CDR3 is TGTGCCTGGCGAATGGCATTCTCCTACGAGCAGTACTTC. Based on the CDR3 plus reference TRBV30 and TRBJ2-7, the full variable domain is SQTIHQWPATLVQPVGSPLSLECTVEGTSNPNLYWYRQAAGRGLQLLFYSVGIGQISSEVPQNLSASRPQDRQFILSSKKLLLSDSGFYLCAWRMAFSYEQYFGPGTRLTVT.

This clone was recorded once. The rearrangement links TRBV4-2 to TRBJ2-5, with 14 bases aligning to TRBD2. CDR1 and CDR2 (germline): LGHNA, YNFKEQ. Trimming cost V 2 bases and J 3 bases; bases outside gene matches: 8. The CDR3 length is 18 residues. DNA for the CDR3: TGTGCCAGCAGCCAACGGGGACTAGCGGGAGATGTGGAAGAGACCCAGTACTTC. This gives the protein CASSQRGLAGDVEETQYF.